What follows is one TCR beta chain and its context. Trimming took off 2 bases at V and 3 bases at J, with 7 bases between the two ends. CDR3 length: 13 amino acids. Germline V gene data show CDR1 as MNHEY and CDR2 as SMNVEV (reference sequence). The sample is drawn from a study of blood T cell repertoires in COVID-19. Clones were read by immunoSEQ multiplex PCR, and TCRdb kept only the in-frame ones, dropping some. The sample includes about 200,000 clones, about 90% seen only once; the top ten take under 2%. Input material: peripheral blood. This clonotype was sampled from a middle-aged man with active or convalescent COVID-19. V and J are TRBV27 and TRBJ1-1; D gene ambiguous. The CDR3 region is CASSLVRHTEAFF. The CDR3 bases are TGTGCCAGCAGTTTAGTCCGTCACACTGAAGCTTTCTTT.